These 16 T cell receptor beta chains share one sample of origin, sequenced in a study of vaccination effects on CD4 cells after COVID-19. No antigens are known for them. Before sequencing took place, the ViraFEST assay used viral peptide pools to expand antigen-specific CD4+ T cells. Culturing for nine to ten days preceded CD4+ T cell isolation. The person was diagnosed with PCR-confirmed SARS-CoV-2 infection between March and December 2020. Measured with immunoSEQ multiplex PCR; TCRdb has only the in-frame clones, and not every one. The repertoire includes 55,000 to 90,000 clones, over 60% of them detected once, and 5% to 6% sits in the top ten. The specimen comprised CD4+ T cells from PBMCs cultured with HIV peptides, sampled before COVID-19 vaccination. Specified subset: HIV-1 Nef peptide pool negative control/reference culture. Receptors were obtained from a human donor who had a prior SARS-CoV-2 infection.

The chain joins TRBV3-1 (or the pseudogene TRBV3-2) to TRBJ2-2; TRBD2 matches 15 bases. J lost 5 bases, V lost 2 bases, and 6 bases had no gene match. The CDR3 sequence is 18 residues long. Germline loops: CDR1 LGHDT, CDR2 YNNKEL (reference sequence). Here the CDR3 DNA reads TGTGCCAGCAGCCAAATCTGGACTAGCGGGGGGGATACCGGGGAGCTGTTTTTT. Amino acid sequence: CASSQIWTSGGDTGELFF.

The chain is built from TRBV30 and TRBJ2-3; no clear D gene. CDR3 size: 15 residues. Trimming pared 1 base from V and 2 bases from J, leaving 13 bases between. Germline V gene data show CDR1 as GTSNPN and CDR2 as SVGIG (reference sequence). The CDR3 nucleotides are TGTGCCTGGAGTGGCGGCAGCAGTCTCACAGATACGCAGTATTTT. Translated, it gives CAWSGGSSLTDTQYF.

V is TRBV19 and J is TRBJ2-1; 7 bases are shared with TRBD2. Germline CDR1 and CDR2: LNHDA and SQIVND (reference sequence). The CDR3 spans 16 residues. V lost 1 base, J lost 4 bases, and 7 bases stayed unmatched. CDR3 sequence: CASSIGSSGVYNEQFF. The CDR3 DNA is TGTGCCAGTAGTATAGGCTCTAGCGGCGTATACAATGAGCAGTTCTTC.

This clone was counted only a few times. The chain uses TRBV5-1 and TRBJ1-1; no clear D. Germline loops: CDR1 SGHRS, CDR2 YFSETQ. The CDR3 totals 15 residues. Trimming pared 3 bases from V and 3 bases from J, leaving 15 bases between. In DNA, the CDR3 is TGCGCCAGCAGCTGGAGTCTGGGAGGTGACACTGAAGCTTTCTTT. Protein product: CASSWSLGGDTEAFF.

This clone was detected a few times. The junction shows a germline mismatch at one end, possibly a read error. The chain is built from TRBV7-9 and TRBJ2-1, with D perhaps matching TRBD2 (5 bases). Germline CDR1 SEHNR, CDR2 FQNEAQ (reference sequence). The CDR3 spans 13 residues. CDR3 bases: TGTGCCAGCAGCTTGCGTCTAGCCCACTTACTTATCTTC. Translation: CASSLRLAHLLIF.

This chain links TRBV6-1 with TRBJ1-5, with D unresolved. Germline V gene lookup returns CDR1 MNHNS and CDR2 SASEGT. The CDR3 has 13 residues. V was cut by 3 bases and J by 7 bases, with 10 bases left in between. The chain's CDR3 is CASSDVREQPQHF. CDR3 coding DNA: TGTGCCAGCAGTGACGTGAGAGAGCAGCCCCAGCATTTT.

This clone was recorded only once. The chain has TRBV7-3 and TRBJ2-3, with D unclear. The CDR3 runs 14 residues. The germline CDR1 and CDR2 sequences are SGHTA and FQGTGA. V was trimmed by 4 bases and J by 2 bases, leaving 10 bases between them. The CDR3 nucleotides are TGTGCCAGCAGCTCCACCGACTCCACAGATACGCAGTATTTT. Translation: CASSSTDSTDTQYF.

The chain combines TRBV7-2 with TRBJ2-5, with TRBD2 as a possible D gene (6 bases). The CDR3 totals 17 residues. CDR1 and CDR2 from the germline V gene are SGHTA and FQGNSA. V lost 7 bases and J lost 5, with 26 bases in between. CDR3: CASNDPRPGLMWETQYF. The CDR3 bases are TGTGCCAGCAACGACCCGCGGCCGGGACTCATGTGGGAGACCCAGTACTTC.

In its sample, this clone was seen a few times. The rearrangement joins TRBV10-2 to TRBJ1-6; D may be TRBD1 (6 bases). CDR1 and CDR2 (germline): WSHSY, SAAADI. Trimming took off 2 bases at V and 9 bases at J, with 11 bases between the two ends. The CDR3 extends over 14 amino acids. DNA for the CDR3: TGCGCCAGCAGTGAGGAAAGACAGGCTTCACCCCTCCACTTT. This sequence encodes CASSEERQASPLHF.

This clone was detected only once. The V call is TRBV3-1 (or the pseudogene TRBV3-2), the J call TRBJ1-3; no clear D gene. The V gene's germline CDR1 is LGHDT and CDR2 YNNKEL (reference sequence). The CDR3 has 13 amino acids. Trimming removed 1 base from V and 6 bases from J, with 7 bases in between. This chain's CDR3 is CASSQVGQNTIYF. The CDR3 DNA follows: TGTGCCAGCAGCCAAGTGGGTCAAAACACCATATATTTT.

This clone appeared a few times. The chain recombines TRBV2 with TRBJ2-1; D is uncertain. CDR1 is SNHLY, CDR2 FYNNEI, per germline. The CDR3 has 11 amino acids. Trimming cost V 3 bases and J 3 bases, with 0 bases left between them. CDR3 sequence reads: CASSDYNEQFF. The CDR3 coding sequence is TGTGCCAGCAGTGACTACAATGAGCAGTTCTTC. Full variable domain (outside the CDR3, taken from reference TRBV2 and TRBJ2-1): EPEVTQTPSHQVTQMGQEVILRCVPISNHLYFYWYRQILGQKVEFLVSFYNNEISEKSEIFDDQFSVERPDGSNFTLKIRSTKLEDSAMYFCASSDYNEQFFGPGTRLTVL.

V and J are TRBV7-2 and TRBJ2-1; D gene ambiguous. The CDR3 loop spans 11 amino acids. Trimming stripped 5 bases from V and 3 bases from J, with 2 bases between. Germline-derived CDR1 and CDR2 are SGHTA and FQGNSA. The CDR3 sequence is CASSDYNEQFF. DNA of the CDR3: TGTGCCAGCAGCGACTACAATGAGCAGTTCTTC. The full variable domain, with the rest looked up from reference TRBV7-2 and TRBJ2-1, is GAGVSQSPSNKVTEKGKDVELRCDPISGHTALYWYRQSLGQGLEFLIYFQGNSAPDKSGLPSDRFSAERTGGSVSTLTIQRTQQEDSAVYLCASSDYNEQFFGPGTRLTVL.

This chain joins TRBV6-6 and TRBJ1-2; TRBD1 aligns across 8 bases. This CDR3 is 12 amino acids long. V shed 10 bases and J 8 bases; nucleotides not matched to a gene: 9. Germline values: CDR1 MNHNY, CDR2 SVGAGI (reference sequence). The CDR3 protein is CATSGQGGGYTF. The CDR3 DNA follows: TGTGCCACCTCCGGACAGGGCGGCGGCTACACCTTC.

The CDR3 sequence is CASSIDSALGGDTGELFF. Here the CDR3 DNA reads TGTGCCAGTAGTATAGATTCCGCTCTGGGAGGGGACACCGGGGAGCTGTTTTTT. The chain carries TRBV19 and TRBJ2-2; 7 bases agree with TRBD2. V was clipped by 0 bases and J by 3 bases; unmatched bases: 10. Germline CDR1 and CDR2: LNHDA and SQIVND (reference sequence). The CDR3 is 18 amino acids.

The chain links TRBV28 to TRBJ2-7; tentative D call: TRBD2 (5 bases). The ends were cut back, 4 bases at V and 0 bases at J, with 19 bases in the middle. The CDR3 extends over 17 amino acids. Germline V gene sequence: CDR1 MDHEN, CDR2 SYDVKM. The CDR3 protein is CASSSVFGRGSSYEQYF. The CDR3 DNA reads TGTGCCAGCAGTTCTGTATTCGGACGGGGTAGCTCCTACGAGCAGTACTTC.

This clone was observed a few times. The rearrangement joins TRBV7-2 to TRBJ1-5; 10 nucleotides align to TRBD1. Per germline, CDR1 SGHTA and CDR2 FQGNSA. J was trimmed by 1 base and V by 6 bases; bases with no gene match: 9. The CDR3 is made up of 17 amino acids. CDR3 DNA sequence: TGTGCCAGCAGAAAGGATAGGACAGGGGGGAGCAATCAGCCCCAGCATTTT. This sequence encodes CASRKDRTGGSNQPQHF.